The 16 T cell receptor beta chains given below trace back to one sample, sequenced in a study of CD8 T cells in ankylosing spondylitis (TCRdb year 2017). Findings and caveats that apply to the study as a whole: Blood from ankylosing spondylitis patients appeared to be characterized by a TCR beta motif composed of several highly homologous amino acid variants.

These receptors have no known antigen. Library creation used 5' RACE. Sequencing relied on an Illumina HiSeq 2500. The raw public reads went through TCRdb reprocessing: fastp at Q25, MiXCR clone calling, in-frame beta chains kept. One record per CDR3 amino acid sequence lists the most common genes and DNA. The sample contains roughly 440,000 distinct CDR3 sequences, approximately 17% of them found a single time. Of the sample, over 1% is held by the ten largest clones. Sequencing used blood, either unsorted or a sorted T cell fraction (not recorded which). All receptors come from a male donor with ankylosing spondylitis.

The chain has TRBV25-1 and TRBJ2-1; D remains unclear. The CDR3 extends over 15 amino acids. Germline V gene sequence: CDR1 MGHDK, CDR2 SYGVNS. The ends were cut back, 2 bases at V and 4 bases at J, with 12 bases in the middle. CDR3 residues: CASSERSRRYNEQFF. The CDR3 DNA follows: TGTGCCAGCAGTGAACGCTCCCGGAGATACAATGAGCAGTTCTTC.

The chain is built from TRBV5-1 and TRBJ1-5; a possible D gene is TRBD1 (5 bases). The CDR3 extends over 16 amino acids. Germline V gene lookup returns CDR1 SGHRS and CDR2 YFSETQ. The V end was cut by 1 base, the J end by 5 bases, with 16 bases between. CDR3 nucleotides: TGCGCCAGCAGCTTGTCTGGGGGAAGTGGGGATCAGCCCCAGCATTTT. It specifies CASSLSGGSGDQPQHF.

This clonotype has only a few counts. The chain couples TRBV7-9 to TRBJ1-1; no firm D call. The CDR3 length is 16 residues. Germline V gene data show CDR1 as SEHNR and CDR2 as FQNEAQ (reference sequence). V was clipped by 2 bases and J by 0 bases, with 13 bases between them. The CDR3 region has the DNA TGTGCCAGCAGCTTACGGGGTAGTGGGATGAACACTGAAGCTTTCTTT. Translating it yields CASSLRGSGMNTEAFF. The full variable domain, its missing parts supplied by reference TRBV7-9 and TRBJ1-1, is DTGVSQNPRHKITKRGQNVTFRCDPISEHNRLYWYRQTLGQGPEFLTYFQNEAQLEKSRLLSDRFSAERPKGSFSTLEIQRTEQGDSAMYLCASSLRGSGMNTEAFFGQGTRLTVV.

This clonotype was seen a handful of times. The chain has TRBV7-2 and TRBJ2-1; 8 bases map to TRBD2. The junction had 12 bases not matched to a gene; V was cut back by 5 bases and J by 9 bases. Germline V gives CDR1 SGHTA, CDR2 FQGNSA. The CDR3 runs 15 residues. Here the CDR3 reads CASSVRSGSRGEQFF. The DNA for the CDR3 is TGTGCCAGCAGCGTCAGAAGCGGGAGTAGAGGTGAGCAGTTCTTC. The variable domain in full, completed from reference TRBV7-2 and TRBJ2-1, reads GAGVSQSPSNKVTEKGKDVELRCDPISGHTALYWYRQSLGQGLEFLIYFQGNSAPDKSGLPSDRFSAERTGGSVSTLTIQRTQQEDSAVYLCASSVRSGSRGEQFFGPGTRLTVL.

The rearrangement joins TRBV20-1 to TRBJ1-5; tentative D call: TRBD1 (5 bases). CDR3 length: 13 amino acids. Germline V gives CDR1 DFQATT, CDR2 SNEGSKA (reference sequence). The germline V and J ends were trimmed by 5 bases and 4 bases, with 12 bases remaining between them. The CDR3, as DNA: TGCAGTGCTCGCAGGGAACCTAATCAGCCCCAGCATTTT. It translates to CSARREPNQPQHF.

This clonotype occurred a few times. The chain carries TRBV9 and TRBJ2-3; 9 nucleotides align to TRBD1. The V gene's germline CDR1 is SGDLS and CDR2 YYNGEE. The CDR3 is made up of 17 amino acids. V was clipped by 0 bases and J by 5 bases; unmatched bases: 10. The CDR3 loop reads CASSVDSSGTGRDTQYF. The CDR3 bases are TGTGCCAGCAGCGTAGACTCGTCCGGGACAGGGAGAGATACGCAGTATTTT.

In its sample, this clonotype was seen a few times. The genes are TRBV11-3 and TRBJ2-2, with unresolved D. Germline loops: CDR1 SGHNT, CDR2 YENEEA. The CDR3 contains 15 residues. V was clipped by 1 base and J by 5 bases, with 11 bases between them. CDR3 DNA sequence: TGTGCCAGCAGCTTAGCCGCCAAGGGAACCGGGGAGCTGTTTTTT. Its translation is CASSLAAKGTGELFF.

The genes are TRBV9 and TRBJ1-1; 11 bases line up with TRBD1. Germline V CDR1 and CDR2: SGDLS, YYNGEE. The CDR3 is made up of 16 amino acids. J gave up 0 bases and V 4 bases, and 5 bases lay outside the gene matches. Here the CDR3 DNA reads TGTGCCAGCAGCCGGACAGGGGGCTCGGTGAACACTGAAGCTTTCTTT. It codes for CASSRTGGSVNTEAFF. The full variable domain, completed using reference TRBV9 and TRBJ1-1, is DSGVTQTPKHLITATGQRVTLRCSPRSGDLSVYWYQQSLDQGLQFLIQYYNGEERAKGNILERFSAQQFPDLHSELNLSSLELGDSALYFCASSRTGGSVNTEAFFGQGTRLTVV.

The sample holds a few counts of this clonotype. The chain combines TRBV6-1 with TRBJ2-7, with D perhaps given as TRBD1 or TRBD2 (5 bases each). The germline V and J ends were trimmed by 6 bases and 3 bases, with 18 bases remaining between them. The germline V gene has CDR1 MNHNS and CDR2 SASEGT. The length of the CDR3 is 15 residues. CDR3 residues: CASRPSTGLVYEQYF. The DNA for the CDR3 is TGTGCCAGCAGGCCCTCGACGGGGCTTGTCTACGAGCAGTACTTC.

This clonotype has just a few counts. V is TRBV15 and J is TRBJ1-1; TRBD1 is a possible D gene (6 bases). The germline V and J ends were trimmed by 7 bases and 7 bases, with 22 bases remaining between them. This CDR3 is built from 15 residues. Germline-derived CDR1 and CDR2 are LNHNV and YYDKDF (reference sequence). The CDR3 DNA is TGTGCCACCACCCCCAGACAGGACAGACACCATGAAGCTTTCTTT. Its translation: CATTPRQDRHHEAFF.

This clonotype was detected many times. This CDR3 is CAISDPPSGTDTQYF. In nucleotides, the CDR3 is TGTGCCATCAGTGATCCGCCTAGCGGCACAGATACGCAGTATTTT. The V call is TRBV10-3, the J call TRBJ2-3, with D possibly TRBD2 on 6 matching bases. The CDR3 has 15 residues. The germline CDR1 and CDR2 sequences are ENHRY and SYGVKD. V lost 3 bases and J 1 base, leaving 11 bases between the germline ends.

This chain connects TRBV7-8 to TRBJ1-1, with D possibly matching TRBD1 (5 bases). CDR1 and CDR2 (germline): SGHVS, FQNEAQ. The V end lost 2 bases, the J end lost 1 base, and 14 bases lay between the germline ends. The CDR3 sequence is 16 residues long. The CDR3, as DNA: TGTGCCAGCAGCTTACGTGGGACGGGAAAGAACACTGAAGCTTTCTTT. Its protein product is CASSLRGTGKNTEAFF.

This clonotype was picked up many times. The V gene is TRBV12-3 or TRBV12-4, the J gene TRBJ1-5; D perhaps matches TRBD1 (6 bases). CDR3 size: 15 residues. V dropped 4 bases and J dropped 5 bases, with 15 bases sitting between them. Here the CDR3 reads CASSSGQVPHQPQHF. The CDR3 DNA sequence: TGTGCCAGCAGTTCGGGACAAGTTCCCCATCAGCCCCAGCATTTT.

In DNA form, the CDR3 reads TGTGCCAGCAGCTTAGACAGGTGGGTCACTGAAGCTTTCTTT. Its translation is CASSLDRWVTEAFF. The chain is built from TRBV5-5 and TRBJ1-1, with a tentative D call TRBD1 (6 bases). Germline V gene sequence: CDR1 SGHKS, CDR2 YYEKEE (reference sequence). This CDR3 region has 14 residues. The V and J ends lost 2 bases and 4 bases respectively, with 12 bases between them.

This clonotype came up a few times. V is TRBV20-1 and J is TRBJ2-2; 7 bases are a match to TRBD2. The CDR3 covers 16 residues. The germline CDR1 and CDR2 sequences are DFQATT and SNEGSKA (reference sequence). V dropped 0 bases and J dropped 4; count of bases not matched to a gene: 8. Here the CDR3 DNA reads TGCAGTGCTAGAGATTGGGGGGGAGCGGGCACCGGGGAGCTGTTTTTT. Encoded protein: CSARDWGGAGTGELFF.

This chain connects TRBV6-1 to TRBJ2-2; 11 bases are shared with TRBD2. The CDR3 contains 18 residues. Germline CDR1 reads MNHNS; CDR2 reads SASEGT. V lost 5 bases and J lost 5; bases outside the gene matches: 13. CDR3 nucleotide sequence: TGTGCCAGCAGTCTATTGGGTAGCGGGAGGGCCGGAACCGGGGAGCTGTTTTTT. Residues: CASSLLGSGRAGTGELFF.